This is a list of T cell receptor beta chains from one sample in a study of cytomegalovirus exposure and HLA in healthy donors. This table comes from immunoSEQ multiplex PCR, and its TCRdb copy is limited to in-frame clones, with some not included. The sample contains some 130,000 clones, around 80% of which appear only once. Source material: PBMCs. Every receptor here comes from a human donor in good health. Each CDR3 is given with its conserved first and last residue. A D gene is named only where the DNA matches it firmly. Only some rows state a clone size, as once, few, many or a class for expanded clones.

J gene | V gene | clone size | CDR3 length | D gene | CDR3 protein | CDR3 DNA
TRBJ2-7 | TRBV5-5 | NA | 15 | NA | CASSGGVIELGEQYF | TGTGCCAGCAGCGGAGGGGTGATTGAGCTTGGCGAGCAGTACTTC
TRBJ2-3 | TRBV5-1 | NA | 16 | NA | CASSLVAGRNTDTQYF | TGCGCCAGCAGCTTGGTGGCGGGACGCAACACAGATACGCAGTATTTT
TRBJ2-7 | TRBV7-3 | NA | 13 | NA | CASSPSGRAEQYF | TGTGCCAGCAGCCCCTCTGGGAGAGCCGAGCAGTACTTC
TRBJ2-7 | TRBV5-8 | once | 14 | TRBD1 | CASSWTGPSYEQYF | TGTGCCAGCAGCTGGACAGGCCCCTCCTACGAGCAGTACTTC
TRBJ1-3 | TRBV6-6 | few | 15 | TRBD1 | CASSSPRDRGNTIYF | TGTGCCAGCAGTTCTCCAAGGGACAGAGGAAACACCATATATTTT
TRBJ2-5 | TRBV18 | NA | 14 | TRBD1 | CASSPGQVQETQYF | TGTGCCAGCTCACCAGGACAGGTACAAGAGACCCAGTACTTC
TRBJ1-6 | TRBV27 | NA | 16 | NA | CASSLEGLLSNSPLHF | TGTGCCAGCAGTTTGGAGGGCCTCTTATCGAATTCACCCCTCCACTTT
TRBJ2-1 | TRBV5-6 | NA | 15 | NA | CASSNQGGRHNEQFF | TGTGCCAGCAGCAATCAGGGGGGCAGGCACAATGAGCAGTTCTTC
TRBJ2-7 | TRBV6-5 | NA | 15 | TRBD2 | CASRTPSGGEYEQYF | TGTGCCAGCAGAACCCCTAGCGGGGGGGAATACGAGCAGTACTTC
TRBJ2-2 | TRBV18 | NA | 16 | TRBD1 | CASSPPGQGATGELFF | TGTGCCAGCTCTCCACCGGGACAGGGGGCGACCGGGGAGCTGTTTTTT
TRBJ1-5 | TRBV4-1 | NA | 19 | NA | CASSQDRFGGVGGNQPQHF | TGCGCCAGCAGCCAAGATCGGTTCGGTGGAGTAGGGGGCAATCAGCCCCAGCATTTT
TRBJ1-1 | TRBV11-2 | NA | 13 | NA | CASSLDRGTEAFF | TGTGCCAGCAGCTTAGATAGGGGAACTGAAGCTTTCTTT
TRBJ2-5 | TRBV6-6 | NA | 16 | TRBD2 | CASRWTSGGEGETQYF | TGTGCCAGCAGGTGGACTAGCGGGGGGGAGGGGGAGACCCAGTACTTC
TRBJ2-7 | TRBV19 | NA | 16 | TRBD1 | CASSTRQGPTAYEQYF | TGTGCCAGTAGTACCCGACAGGGCCCTACTGCCTACGAGCAGTACTTC
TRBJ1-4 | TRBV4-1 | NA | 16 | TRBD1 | CASSQESDRGGEKLFF | TGCGCCAGCAGCCAAGAATCCGACAGGGGGGGCGAAAAACTGTTTTTT
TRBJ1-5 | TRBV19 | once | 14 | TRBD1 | CASIQQGSNQPQHF | TGTGCCAGTATACAACAGGGGTCCAATCAGCCCCAGCATTTT
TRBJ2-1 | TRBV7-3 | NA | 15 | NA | CASSLGGGFADEQFF | TGTGCCAGCAGCTTAGGAGGGGGCTTCGCCGATGAGCAGTTCTTC
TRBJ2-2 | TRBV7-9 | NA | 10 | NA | CSSQGGELFF | TGTTCCAGCCAGGGCGGGGAGCTGTTTTTT